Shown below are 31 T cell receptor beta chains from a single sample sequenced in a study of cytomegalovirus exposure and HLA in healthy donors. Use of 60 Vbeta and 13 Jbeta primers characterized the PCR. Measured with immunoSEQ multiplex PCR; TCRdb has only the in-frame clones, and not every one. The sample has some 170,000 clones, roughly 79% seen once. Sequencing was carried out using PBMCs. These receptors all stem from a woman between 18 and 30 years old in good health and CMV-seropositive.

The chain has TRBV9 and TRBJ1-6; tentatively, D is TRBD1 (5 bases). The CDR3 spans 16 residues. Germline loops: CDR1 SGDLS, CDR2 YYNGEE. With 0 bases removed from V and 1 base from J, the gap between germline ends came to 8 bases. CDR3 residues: CASSVGGDSYNSPLHF. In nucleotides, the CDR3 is TGTGCCAGCAGCGTAGGGGGGGATTCCTATAATTCACCCCTCCACTTT.

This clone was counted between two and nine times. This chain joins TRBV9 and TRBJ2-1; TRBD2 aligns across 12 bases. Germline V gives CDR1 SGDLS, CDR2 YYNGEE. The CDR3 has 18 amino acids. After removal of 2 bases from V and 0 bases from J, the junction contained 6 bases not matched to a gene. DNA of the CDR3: TGTGCCAGCAGCGTGTCTAGCGGGGGGGAAATCTCCTACAATGAGCAGTTCTTC. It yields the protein CASSVSSGGEISYNEQFF. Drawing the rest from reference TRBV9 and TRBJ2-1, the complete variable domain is DSGVTQTPKHLITATGQRVTLRCSPRSGDLSVYWYQQSLDQGLQFLIQYYNGEERAKGNILERFSAQQFPDLHSELNLSSLELGDSALYFCASSVSSGGEISYNEQFFGPGTRLTVL.

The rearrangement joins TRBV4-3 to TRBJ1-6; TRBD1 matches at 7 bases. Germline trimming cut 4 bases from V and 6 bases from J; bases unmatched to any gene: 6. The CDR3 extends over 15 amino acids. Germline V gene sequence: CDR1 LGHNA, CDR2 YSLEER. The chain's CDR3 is CASSPTGQFNSPLHF. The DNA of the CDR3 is TGCGCCAGCAGCCCGACGGGACAGTTTAATTCACCCCTCCACTTT.

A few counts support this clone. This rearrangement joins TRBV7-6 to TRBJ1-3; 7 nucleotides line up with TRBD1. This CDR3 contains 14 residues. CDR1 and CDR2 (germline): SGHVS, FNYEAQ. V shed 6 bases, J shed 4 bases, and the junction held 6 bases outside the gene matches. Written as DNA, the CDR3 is TGTGCCAGCAGTCTGGGACAGACGGGAAACACCATATATTTT. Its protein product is CASSLGQTGNTIYF.

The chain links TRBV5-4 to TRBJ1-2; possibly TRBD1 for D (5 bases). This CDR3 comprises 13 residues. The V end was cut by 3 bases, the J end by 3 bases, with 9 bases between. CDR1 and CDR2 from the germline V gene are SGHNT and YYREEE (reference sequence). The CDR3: CASSSDSYYGYTF. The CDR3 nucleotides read TGTGCCAGCAGCTCTGACAGTTACTATGGCTACACCTTC.

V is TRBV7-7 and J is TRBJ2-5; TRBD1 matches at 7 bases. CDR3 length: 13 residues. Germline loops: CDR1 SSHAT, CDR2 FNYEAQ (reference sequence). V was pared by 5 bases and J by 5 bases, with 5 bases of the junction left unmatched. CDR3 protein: CASSQARGETQYF. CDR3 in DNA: TGTGCCAGCAGCCAAGCCAGGGGGGAGACCCAGTACTTC.

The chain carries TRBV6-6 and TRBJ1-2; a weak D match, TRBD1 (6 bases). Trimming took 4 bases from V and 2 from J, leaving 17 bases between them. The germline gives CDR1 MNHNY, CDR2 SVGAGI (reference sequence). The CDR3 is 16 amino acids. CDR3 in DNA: TGTGCCAGCAGTTCCCCCGACAGGACTCAGAACTATGGCTACACCTTC. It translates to CASSSPDRTQNYGYTF.

CDR3: CASSLAGGPTGNEQFF. The CDR3 DNA is TGTGCCAGCAGCTTAGCGGGGGGGCCAACGGGGAATGAGCAGTTCTTC. This chain joins TRBV7-2 and TRBJ2-1; TRBD2 might be the D (7 bases). In germline, CDR1 is SGHTA, CDR2 FQGNSA. This CDR3 is built from 16 residues. V lost 0 bases and J 7 bases, leaving 16 bases between the germline ends.

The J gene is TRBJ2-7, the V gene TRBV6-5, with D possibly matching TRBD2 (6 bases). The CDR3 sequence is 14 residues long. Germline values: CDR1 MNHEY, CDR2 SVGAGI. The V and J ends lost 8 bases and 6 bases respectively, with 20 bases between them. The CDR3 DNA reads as TGTGCCAGCGGGGGGACTTCCTCGGAGGGCGAGCAGTACTTC. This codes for CASGGTSSEGEQYF.

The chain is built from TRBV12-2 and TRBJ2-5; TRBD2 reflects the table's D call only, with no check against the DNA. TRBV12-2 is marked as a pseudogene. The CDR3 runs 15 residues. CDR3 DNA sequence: TGTGCAAGTCGGCTTCCGGGGGACGCCTCAGAGACCCAGTACTTC. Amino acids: CASRLPGDASETQYF.

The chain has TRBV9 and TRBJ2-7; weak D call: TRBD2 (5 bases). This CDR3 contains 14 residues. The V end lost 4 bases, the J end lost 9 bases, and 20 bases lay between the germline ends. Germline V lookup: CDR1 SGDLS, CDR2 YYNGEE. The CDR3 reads CASSPTYRGFGQYF. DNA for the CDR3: TGTGCCAGCAGCCCCACATACAGAGGGTTTGGGCAGTACTTC. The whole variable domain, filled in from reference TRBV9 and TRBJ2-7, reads DSGVTQTPKHLITATGQRVTLRCSPRSGDLSVYWYQQSLDQGLQFLIQYYNGEERAKGNILERFSAQQFPDLHSELNLSSLELGDSALYFCASSPTYRGFGQYFGPGTRLTVT.

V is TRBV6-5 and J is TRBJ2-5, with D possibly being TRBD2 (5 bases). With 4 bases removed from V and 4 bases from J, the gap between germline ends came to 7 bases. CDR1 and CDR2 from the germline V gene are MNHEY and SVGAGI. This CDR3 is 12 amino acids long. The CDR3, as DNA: TGTGCCAGCAGTTCGGACTCAGAGACCCAGTACTTC. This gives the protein CASSSDSETQYF.

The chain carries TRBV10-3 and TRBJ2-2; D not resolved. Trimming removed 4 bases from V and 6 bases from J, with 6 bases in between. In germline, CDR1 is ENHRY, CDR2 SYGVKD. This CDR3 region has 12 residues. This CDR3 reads CAISAQAGELFF. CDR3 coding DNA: TGTGCCATCAGTGCCCAGGCCGGGGAGCTGTTTTTT.

In DNA, the CDR3 is TGTGCCAGCAGCTTGTTATCTCGAGGGGGGGGCTTTTGGGAGCAGTACTTC. Translated, it gives CASSLLSRGGGFWEQYF. V is TRBV5-8 and J is TRBJ2-7, with a weak D call TRBD2 (7 bases). The V gene's germline CDR1 is SGHTS and CDR2 YDEGEE. V was trimmed by 1 base and J by 7 bases, leaving 24 bases between them. CDR3 length: 17 residues.

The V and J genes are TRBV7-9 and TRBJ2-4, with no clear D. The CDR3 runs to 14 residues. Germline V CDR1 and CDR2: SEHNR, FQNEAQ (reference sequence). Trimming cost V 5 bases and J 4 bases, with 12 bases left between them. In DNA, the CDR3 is TGTGCCAGCAGCCCAACAGTTGAGAAAAACATTCAGTACTTC. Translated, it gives CASSPTVEKNIQYF.

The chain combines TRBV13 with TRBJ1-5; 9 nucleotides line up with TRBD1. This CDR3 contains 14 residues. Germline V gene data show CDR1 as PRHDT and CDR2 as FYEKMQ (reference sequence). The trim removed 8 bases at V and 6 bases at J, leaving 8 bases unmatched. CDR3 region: CASAYRGQGQPQHF. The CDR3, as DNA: TGTGCCAGCGCTTACAGGGGGCAGGGTCAGCCCCAGCATTTT. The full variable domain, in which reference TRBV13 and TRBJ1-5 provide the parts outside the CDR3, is AAGVIQSPRHLIKEKRETATLKCYPIPRHDTVYWYQQGPGQDPQFLISFYEKMQSDKGSIPDRFSAQQFSDYHSELNMSSLELGDSALYFCASAYRGQGQPQHFGDGTRLSIL.

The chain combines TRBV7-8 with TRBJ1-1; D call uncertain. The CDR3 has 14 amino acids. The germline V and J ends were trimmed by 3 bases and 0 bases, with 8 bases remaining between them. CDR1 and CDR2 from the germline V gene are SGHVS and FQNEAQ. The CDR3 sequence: CASSLGDMNTEAFF. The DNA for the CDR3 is TGTGCCAGCAGCTTGGGCGACATGAACACTGAAGCTTTCTTT.

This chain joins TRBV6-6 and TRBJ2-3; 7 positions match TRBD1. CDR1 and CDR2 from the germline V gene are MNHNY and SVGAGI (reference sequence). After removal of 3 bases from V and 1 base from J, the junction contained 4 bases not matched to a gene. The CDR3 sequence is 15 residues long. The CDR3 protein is CASSYPGGGTDTQYF. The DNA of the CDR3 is TGTGCCAGCAGTTATCCAGGGGGAGGCACAGATACGCAGTATTTT.

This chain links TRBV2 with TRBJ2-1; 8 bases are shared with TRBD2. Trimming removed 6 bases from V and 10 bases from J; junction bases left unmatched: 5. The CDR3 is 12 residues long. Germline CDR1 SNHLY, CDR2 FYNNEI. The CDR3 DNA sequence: TGTGCCAGCAGGGACGTAGCGGGGGAGCAGTTCTTC. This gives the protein CASRDVAGEQFF.

CDR3 DNA: TGTGCCAGCAGCCCAAACCAGGGGTACACAGATACGCAGTATTTT. Its translation: CASSPNQGYTDTQYF. The V gene is TRBV6-4, the J gene TRBJ2-3, with D possibly matching TRBD1 (6 bases). Trimming removed 6 bases from V and 2 bases from J, with 15 bases in between. Per germline, CDR1 MRHNA and CDR2 SNTAGT. The CDR3 consists of 15 residues.

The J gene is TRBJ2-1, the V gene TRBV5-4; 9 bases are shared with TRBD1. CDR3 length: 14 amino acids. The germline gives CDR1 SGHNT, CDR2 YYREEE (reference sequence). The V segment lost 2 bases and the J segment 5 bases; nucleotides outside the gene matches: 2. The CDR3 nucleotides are TGTGCCAGCAGCTTACAGGGGGCCGACAATGAGCAGTTCTTC. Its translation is CASSLQGADNEQFF.

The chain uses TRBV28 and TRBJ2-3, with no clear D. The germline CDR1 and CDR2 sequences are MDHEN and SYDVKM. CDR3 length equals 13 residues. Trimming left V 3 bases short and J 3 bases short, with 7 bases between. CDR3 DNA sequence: TGTGCCAGCAGTTTTTCCCGGACAGATACGCAGTATTTT. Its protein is CASSFSRTDTQYF.

The DNA of the CDR3 is TGCGCCAGCAGCTTGGGACAGGGCCAAGAGACCCAGTACTTC. Its protein product is CASSLGQGQETQYF. This chain connects TRBV5-1 to TRBJ2-5; 7 bases align to TRBD1. Germline CDR1 SGHRS, CDR2 YFSETQ. The CDR3 is made up of 14 amino acids. J gave up 1 base and V 0 bases, and 0 bases lay outside the gene matches.

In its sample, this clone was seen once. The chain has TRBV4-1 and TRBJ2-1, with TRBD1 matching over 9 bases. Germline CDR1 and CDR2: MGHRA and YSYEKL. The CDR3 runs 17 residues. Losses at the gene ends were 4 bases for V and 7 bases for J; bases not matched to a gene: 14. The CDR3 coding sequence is TGCGCCAGCAGCCGCTCAAGGGACAGGGCAAGTTTGAATGAGCAGTTCTTC. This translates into CASSRSRDRASLNEQFF.

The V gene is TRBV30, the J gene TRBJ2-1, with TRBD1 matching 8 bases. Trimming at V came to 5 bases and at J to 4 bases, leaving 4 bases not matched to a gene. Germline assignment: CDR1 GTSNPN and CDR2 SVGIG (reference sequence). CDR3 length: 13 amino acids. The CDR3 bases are TGTGCCTGGGGACAGGGAAATTACAATGAGCAGTTCTTC. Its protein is CAWGQGNYNEQFF. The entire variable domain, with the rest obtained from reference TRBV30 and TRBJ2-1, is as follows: SQTIHQWPATLVQPVGSPLSLECTVEGTSNPNLYWYRQAAGRGLQLLFYSVGIGQISSEVPQNLSASRPQDRQFILSSKKLLLSDSGFYLCAWGQGNYNEQFFGPGTRLTVL.

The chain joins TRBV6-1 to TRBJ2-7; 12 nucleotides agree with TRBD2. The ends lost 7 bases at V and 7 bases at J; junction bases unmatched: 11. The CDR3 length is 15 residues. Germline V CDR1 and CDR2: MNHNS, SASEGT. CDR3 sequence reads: CASIQSSGGAEEQYF. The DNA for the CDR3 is TGTGCCAGCATTCAGTCTAGCGGGGGGGCAGAGGAGCAGTACTTC.

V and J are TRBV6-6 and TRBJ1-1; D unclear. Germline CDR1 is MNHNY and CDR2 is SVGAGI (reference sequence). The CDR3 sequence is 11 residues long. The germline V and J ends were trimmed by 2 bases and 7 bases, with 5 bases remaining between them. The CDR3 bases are TGTGCCAGCAGTTACCGAGATGAAGCTTTCTTT. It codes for CASSYRDEAFF.

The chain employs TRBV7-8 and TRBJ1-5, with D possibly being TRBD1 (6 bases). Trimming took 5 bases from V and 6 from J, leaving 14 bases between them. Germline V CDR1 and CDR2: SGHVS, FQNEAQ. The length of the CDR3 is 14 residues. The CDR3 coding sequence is TGTGCCAGCAGCGCCGGTACAGGGTTTCAGCCCCAGCATTTT. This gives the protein CASSAGTGFQPQHF.

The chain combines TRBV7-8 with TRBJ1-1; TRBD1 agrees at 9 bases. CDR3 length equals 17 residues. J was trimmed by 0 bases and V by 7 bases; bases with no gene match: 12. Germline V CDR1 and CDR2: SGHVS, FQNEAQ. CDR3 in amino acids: CASIFTGGHFMNTEAFF. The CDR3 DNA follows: TGTGCCAGCATCTTTACAGGGGGCCACTTTATGAACACTGAAGCTTTCTTT.

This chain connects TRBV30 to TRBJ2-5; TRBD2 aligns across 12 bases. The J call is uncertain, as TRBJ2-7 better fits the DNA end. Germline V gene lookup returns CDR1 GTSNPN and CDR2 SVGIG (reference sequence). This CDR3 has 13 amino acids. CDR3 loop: CACPSGGVYEQYF. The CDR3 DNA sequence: TGTGCCTGTCCTAGCGGGGGGGTCTACGAGCAGTACTTC.

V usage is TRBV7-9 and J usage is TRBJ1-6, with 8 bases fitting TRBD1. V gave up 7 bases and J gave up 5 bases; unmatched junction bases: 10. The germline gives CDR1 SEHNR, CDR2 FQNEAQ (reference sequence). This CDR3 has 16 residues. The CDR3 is CASNIYRGMNNSPLHF. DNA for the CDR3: TGTGCCAGCAACATTTACAGGGGGATGAATAATTCACCCCTCCACTTT.